This T cell receptor beta chain is drawn from a study of blood T cells in healthy people across ages. For the second PCR, which ran for roughly 7 to 11 cycles, a sample-barcoded 5' primer and a J-beta primer mix were used. A template-switch adaptor containing 12 random nucleotides labeled each cDNA molecule. Using its own MiXCR run on the 5' RACE reads, TCRdb lists one record per CDR3 protein. The sample consists of about 780,000 distinct CDR3 sequences, less than 60% of them appearing once. The CDR3 consists of 14 residues. Per germline, CDR1 KGHDR and CDR2 SFDVKD. V was clipped by 5 bases and J by 2 bases, with 10 bases between them. Study-wide results and limits: Roughly linear age-related decline in beta diversity appeared, significant by age around 42.

Total RNA was isolated from each sample in quantities of at least 5 micrograms. A word on this clonotype: Its antigen remains unknown.

The gene calls are TRBV24-1 and TRBJ2-3, with a weak D call TRBD1 (6 bases). This receptor was taken from a man older than 75 in good health. The source material was blood. For the CDR3, the DNA is TGTGCCACCAGTGGGACAGCCTTCACAGATACGCAGTATTTT. It yields the protein CATSGTAFTDTQYF.